These T cell receptor beta chains were read from a single sample in a study of OX40 agonist ivuxolimab in advanced cancers. The method was immunoSEQ multiplex PCR; TCRdb's version includes in-frame clones alone and lacks a portion of them. The sample holds about 80,000 clones, around 90% seen once. Material: CD4+ or CD8+ T cells sorted from blood, obtained in a trial of the OX40 agonist ivuxolimab. Receptor source: an adult with an advanced solid tumor such as melanoma, head and neck, liver or kidney cancer. CDR3s include the opening cysteine and the closing phenylalanine or tryptophan. The size entry is marked missing in some rows and otherwise reads once, few, many or a size class.

CDR3aa: CASRPPLRTNTGELFF
v_gene: TRBV7-9
abundance: once
j_gene: TRBJ2-2

CDR3aa: CASSYSPSTDTQYF
v_gene: TRBV28
abundance: -
j_gene: TRBJ2-3

CDR3aa: CASSFSGGVTEPQHF
v_gene: TRBV9
abundance: -
j_gene: TRBJ1-5

CDR3aa: CASSLELNSSPLHF
v_gene: TRBV7-9
abundance: -
j_gene: TRBJ1-6

CDR3aa: CASSPHRDGYTF
v_gene: TRBV7-9
abundance: few
j_gene: TRBJ1-2

CDR3aa: CASSVAGTPNTGELFF
v_gene: TRBV5-6
abundance: once
j_gene: TRBJ2-2

CDR3aa: CASSYFGTGKEKLFF
v_gene: TRBV6-6
abundance: -
j_gene: TRBJ1-4

CDR3aa: CASCTGQGTDTQYF
v_gene: TRBV2
abundance: once
j_gene: TRBJ2-3

CDR3aa: CASSLAGNKNIQYF
v_gene: TRBV5-1
abundance: -
j_gene: TRBJ2-4

CDR3aa: CAWSYGGTGGSPLHF
v_gene: TRBV30
abundance: -
j_gene: TRBJ1-6

CDR3aa: CASSQDQSGYNTEAFF
v_gene: TRBV4-2
abundance: -
j_gene: TRBJ1-1

CDR3aa: CASTGQGAYNEQFF
v_gene: TRBV2
abundance: -
j_gene: TRBJ2-1

CDR3aa: CASSPTGTSGRGSSTDTQYF
v_gene: TRBV7-7
abundance: -
j_gene: TRBJ2-3

CDR3aa: CASSLDGNSNQPQHF
v_gene: TRBV11-2
abundance: -
j_gene: TRBJ1-5

CDR3aa: CASSLAGEWETQYF
v_gene: TRBV11-3
abundance: once
j_gene: TRBJ2-5

CDR3aa: CAWSGVAREQYF
v_gene: TRBV30
abundance: -
j_gene: -

CDR3aa: CASSTSRTSDPSLYNEQFF
v_gene: TRBV27
abundance: -
j_gene: TRBJ2-1

CDR3aa: CAWKDPRQPPGQYF
v_gene: TRBV30
abundance: -
j_gene: TRBJ2-7

CDR3aa: CASIDANYGYTF
v_gene: TRBV27
abundance: -
j_gene: TRBJ1-2

CDR3aa: CASSLETAAHHF
v_gene: TRBV11-3
abundance: -
j_gene: TRBJ2-7

CDR3aa: CASSHGNIEAFF
v_gene: TRBV4-1
abundance: once
j_gene: TRBJ1-1

CDR3aa: CATVREDNEQFF
v_gene: TRBV2
abundance: -
j_gene: TRBJ2-1

CDR3aa: CAWTGAYEQYF
v_gene: TRBV30
abundance: few
j_gene: TRBJ2-7

CDR3aa: CASSDSEYSDTQYF
v_gene: TRBV6-4
abundance: -
j_gene: TRBJ2-3

CDR3aa: CASSLLGEVAEQYF
v_gene: TRBV11-2
abundance: -
j_gene: TRBJ2-7

CDR3aa: CASSLTGYQETQYF
v_gene: TRBV5-6
abundance: -
j_gene: TRBJ2-5

CDR3aa: CASSLAGTRYTDTQYF
v_gene: TRBV7-8
abundance: -
j_gene: TRBJ2-3

CDR3aa: CASSPDSLDEQYF
v_gene: TRBV9
abundance: -
j_gene: TRBJ2-7

CDR3aa: CASSWVHEVGNQPQHF
v_gene: TRBV27
abundance: -
j_gene: TRBJ1-5

CDR3aa: CASSYRGGNNSPLHF
v_gene: TRBV6-5
abundance: -
j_gene: TRBJ1-6

CDR3aa: CASSDGLAGGSGELFF
v_gene: TRBV5-5
abundance: -
j_gene: TRBJ2-2

CDR3aa: CASSISAGLIEQYF
v_gene: TRBV11-3
abundance: -
j_gene: -

CDR3aa: CASSLAGGQDQPQHF
v_gene: TRBV19
abundance: -
j_gene: TRBJ1-5

CDR3aa: CASSSPRAPSDNEQFF
v_gene: TRBV28
abundance: -
j_gene: TRBJ2-1

CDR3aa: CAWRPTGTGGDGYTF
v_gene: TRBV30
abundance: -
j_gene: TRBJ1-2

CDR3aa: CASSQTSGLYEQYF
v_gene: TRBV11-1
abundance: once
j_gene: TRBJ2-7

CDR3aa: CASSGFRPAYNEQFF
v_gene: TRBV6-6
abundance: -
j_gene: TRBJ2-1